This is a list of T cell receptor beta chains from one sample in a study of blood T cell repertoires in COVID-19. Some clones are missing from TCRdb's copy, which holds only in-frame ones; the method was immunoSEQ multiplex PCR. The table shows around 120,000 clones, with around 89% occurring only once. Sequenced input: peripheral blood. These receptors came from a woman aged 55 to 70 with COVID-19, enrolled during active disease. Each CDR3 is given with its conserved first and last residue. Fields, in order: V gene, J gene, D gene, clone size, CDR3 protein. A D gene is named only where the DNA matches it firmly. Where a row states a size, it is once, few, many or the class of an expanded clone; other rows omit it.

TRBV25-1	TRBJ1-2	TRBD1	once	CASSDPAGGGYGYTF
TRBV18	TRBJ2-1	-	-	CASSPYGDNEQFF
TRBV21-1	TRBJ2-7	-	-	CASRKRTGRWEQYF
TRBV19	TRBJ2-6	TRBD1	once	CASRPSHRGSGANVLTF
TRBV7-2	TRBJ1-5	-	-	CASSLAQNQPQHF
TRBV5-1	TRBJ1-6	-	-	CASSPDSSYNSPLHF
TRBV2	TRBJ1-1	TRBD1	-	CASRTGVENTEAFF
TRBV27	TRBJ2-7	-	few	CASSSKPYEQYF
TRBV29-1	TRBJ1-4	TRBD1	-	CSGGQGGEKLFF
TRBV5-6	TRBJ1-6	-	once	CASSARAYNSPLHF
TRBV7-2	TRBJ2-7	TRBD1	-	CASRGTGGHEQYF
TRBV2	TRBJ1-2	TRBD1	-	CASRYGTGGHGYTF
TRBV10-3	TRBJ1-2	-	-	CAISGENYGYTF
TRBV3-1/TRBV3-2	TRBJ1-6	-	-	CASSQGLENSPLHF
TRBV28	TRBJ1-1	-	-	CASSRAGGVIDTEAFF
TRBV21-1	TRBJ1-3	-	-	CASSVQGASGNTIYF
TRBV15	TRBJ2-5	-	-	CATSRYSGEGGFETQYF
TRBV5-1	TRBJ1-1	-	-	CASSLLTENTEAFF
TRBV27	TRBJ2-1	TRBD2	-	CASTGLAAINEQFF
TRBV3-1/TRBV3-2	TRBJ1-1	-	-	CASSQGSTSRTAFF
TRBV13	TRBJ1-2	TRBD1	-	CASSWTGGNGYTF
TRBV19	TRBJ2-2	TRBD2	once	CASSIHSGGAGELFF
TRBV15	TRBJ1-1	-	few	CATSRDLSGNTEAFF
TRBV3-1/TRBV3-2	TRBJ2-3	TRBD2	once	CASSRTSGATDTQYF
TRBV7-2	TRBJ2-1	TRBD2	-	CASSLGGGATNEQFF
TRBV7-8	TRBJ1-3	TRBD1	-	CASSPLPGTVGNTIYF
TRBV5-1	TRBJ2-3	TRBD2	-	CASSLEVGGTQYF